Each of the 5 T cell receptor beta chains below was sequenced from the same sample in a study of patients and donors after allogeneic stem cell transplantation. TCRdb used MiXCR to reprocess the RT-PCR reads, holding one entry per CDR3 protein. The sample shows 920,000 or so distinct CDR3 sequences, approximately 19% of them seen only once. The sequenced sample consisted of blood, either unsorted or a sorted T cell fraction (not recorded which). Receptors originate from a human donor who was either an allogeneic HSCT recipient or a stem cell or donor lymphocyte infusion donor (not recorded which). It is not recorded whose cells these are; they may come from a transplant donor.

This chain uses TRBV11-3 with TRBJ2-1; TRBD2 agrees at 10 bases. V was pared by 8 bases and J by 2 bases, with 3 bases of the junction left unmatched. Germline assignment: CDR1 SGHNT and CDR2 YENEEA. The length of the CDR3 is 14 residues. In DNA, the CDR3 is TGTGCCAGCGGAGCGGGAGGGACCTACAATGAGCAGTTCTTC. Translating gives CASGAGGTYNEQFF.

This clonotype was seen ten or more times. This rearrangement joins TRBV4-2 to TRBJ2-1, with D perhaps given as TRBD1 or TRBD2 (6 bases each). Germline lookup yields CDR1 LGHNA and CDR2 YNFKEQ. V gave up 1 base and J gave up 4 bases, with 17 bases separating them. The CDR3 has 17 residues. This CDR3 is CASSQVRGAGTYNEQFF. For the CDR3, the DNA is TGTGCCAGCAGCCAAGTAAGGGGGGCCGGCACGTACAATGAGCAGTTCTTC.

The chain uses TRBV20-1 and TRBJ1-2; 10 bases are shared with TRBD1. Germline lookup yields CDR1 DFQATT and CDR2 SNEGSKA (reference sequence). The CDR3 length is 15 residues. J gave up 4 bases and V 3 bases, and 8 bases lay outside the gene matches. CDR3 in amino acids: CSASESGQGSYGYTF. CDR3 DNA: TGCAGTGCTAGTGAGTCGGGACAGGGGTCCTATGGCTACACCTTC.

This chain uses TRBV9 with TRBJ2-5; TRBD2 matches at 7 bases. Germline CDR1 and CDR2: SGDLS and YYNGEE. J gave up 2 bases and V 4 bases, and 5 bases lay outside the gene matches. This CDR3 region has 14 residues. The CDR3: CASSTGGRQETQYF. CDR3 in DNA: TGTGCCAGCAGCACCGGGGGGAGGCAAGAGACCCAGTACTTC.

The chain combines TRBV20-1 with TRBJ2-7; tentative D call: TRBD1 (6 bases). The germline gives CDR1 DFQATT, CDR2 SNEGSKA (reference sequence). The CDR3 totals 14 residues. The CDR3 DNA follows: TGCAGACAGCGCCTGAAGGACAGCTCCTACGAGCAGTACTTC. It yields the protein CRQRLKDSSYEQYF.